These 28 T cell receptor beta chains were sequenced from one sample in a study of shared clonotypes between healthy human individuals. Produced via immunoSEQ multiplex PCR; TCRdb's table is partial and in-frame only. The top ten clones hold about 1% of a sample with some 1.5 million clones, 95% to 97% of them seen once. The sequenced material came from naive CD4+ T cells sorted from blood. Specified subset: CD45RA+ positively selected. The receptors were sampled from a man aged 25-45 years in good health.

The chain has TRBV19 and TRBJ1-2, with TRBD1 matching 7 bases. J lost 2 bases, V lost 4 bases, and 7 bases had no gene match. CDR3 length: 15 residues. The germline V gene has CDR1 LNHDA and CDR2 SQIVND (reference sequence). DNA of the CDR3: TGTGCCAGTAGTACCGACAGGGATATGAACTATGGCTACACCTTC. Amino acid sequence: CASSTDRDMNYGYTF.

V and J are TRBV6-5 and TRBJ2-5, with 8 bases fitting TRBD1. Per germline, CDR1 MNHEY and CDR2 SVGAGI. The V gene end was trimmed by 3 bases and the J gene end by 4 bases; junction bases not matched to a gene: 7. The CDR3 length is 15 residues. Written as DNA, the CDR3 is TGTGCCAGCAGTTATTCTCAGGGGGCGTTAGAGACCCAGTACTTC. Protein sequence: CASSYSQGALETQYF.

This chain uses TRBV29-1 with TRBJ1-2; weak D call: TRBD1 (5 bases). Germline V gene lookup returns CDR1 SQVTM and CDR2 ANQGSEA. With 6 bases removed from V and 2 bases from J, the gap between germline ends came to 13 bases. The CDR3 covers 13 residues. CDR3 region: CSVGQGENYGYTF. The CDR3 DNA is TGCAGCGTGGGGCAGGGAGAAAACTATGGCTACACCTTC.

The chain uses TRBV11-2 and TRBJ2-7; 12 positions match TRBD2. Germline V gives CDR1 SGHAT, CDR2 FQNNGV. The CDR3 consists of 15 residues. Trimming removed 5 bases from V and 6 bases from J; junction bases left unmatched: 8. This chain's CDR3 is CASSATSGRNPEQYF. The CDR3 coding sequence is TGTGCCAGCAGCGCGACTAGCGGGAGAAACCCCGAGCAGTACTTC.

The rearrangement uses TRBV25-1 and TRBJ1-4; D not resolved. Deletions cut 2 bases from V and 8 bases from J, with 6 bases between. CDR1 MGHDK and CDR2 SYGVNS come from the germline V gene. The CDR3 has 12 amino acids. CDR3 DNA: TGTGCCAGCAGTGAAGCGGGGGAAAAACTGTTTTTT. The encoded protein is CASSEAGEKLFF.

This sequence joins TRBV28 and TRBJ1-1; D gene uncertain. The CDR3 spans 13 residues. V lost 3 bases and J 1 base, leaving 6 bases between the germline ends. Germline V CDR1 and CDR2: MDHEN, SYDVKM. The CDR3 loop reads CASSFRANTEAFF. The CDR3 coding sequence is TGTGCCAGCAGTTTTAGGGCGAACACTGAAGCTTTCTTT.

CDR3 nucleotides: TGTGCCAGCAGTTTATTCCTAGCGGGTACAGATACGCAGTATTTT. Translated, it gives CASSLFLAGTDTQYF. The V gene is TRBV27, the J gene TRBJ2-3; TRBD2 aligns across 8 bases. J gave up 3 bases and V 1 base, and 3 bases lay outside the gene matches. The length of the CDR3 is 15 residues. Germline values: CDR1 MNHEY, CDR2 SMNVEV (reference sequence).

This chain uses TRBV5-1 with TRBJ2-5; 11 bases match TRBD2. The germline CDR1 and CDR2 sequences are SGHRS and YFSETQ. This CDR3 is 16 amino acids long. The V gene end was trimmed by 2 bases and the J gene end by 5 bases; junction bases not matched to a gene: 8. CDR3 loop: CASSLRTSGWSETQYF. The CDR3 region has the DNA TGCGCCAGCAGCTTAAGGACTAGCGGGTGGTCGGAGACCCAGTACTTC.

This clone came up once. The chain joins TRBV9 to TRBJ2-6, with 8 nucleotides matching TRBD2. The CDR3 loop spans 20 amino acids. Germline lookup yields CDR1 SGDLS and CDR2 YYNGEE. V lost 0 bases to trimming and J lost 0 bases; unmatched junction nucleotides: 11. The chain's CDR3 is CASSVGQRASGYSGANVLTF. CDR3 DNA: TGTGCCAGCAGCGTAGGACAAAGGGCTAGCGGGTACTCTGGGGCCAACGTCCTGACTTTC.

On this clone: Additional DNA sequences in this sample encode the identical CDR3. V usage is TRBV7-2 and J usage is TRBJ1-2, with D perhaps TRBD1 (5 bases). Germline CDR1 reads SGHTA; CDR2 reads FQGNSA. There are 14 residues in the CDR3. The V gene lost 0 bases and the J gene lost 2 bases, with 7 bases spanning the gap. The CDR3 region is CASSLAGGNYGYTF. In DNA form, the CDR3 reads TGTGCCAGCAGCTTAGCTGGGGGGAACTATGGCTACACCTTC.

The CDR3 loop is CASSLQPDVGNTEAFF. CDR3 nucleotide sequence: TGCGCCAGCAGCTTGCAGCCCGACGTCGGGAACACTGAAGCTTTCTTT. The chain has TRBV5-1 and TRBJ1-1, with D uncertain. V lost 1 base to trimming and J lost 1 base, with 14 bases between them. CDR1 and CDR2 (germline): SGHRS, YFSETQ. This CDR3 is 16 amino acids long.

The chain links TRBV18 to TRBJ2-1, with D possibly being TRBD2 (6 bases). The V and J ends lost 2 bases and 7 bases respectively, with 15 bases between them. This CDR3 contains 15 residues. Germline CDR1 reads KGHSH; CDR2 reads LQKENI. The CDR3 spells CASSPKASVGNEQFF. As DNA, the CDR3 is TGTGCCAGCTCACCAAAGGCTAGCGTGGGGAATGAGCAGTTCTTC.

V gene TRBV9 combines with J gene TRBJ1-2; D might be TRBD1 (6 bases). The CDR3 spans 14 residues. Germline lookup yields CDR1 SGDLS and CDR2 YYNGEE. The V and J ends lost 1 base and 8 bases respectively, with 15 bases between them. For the CDR3, the DNA is TGTGCCAGCAGCGTAAACAGGGAGGTTGGAGGCTACACCTTC. It encodes CASSVNREVGGYTF.

This sequence joins TRBV7-2 and TRBJ2-1, with 9 bases identical to TRBD2. J lost 4 bases, V lost 3 bases, and 7 bases had no gene match. Per the germline V gene, CDR1 is SGHTA and CDR2 is FQGNSA. CDR3 size: 16 residues. The CDR3: CASSFSGSLGYNEQFF. CDR3 in DNA: TGTGCCAGCAGCTTTAGCGGGAGTCTCGGGTACAATGAGCAGTTCTTC.

The V call is TRBV10-1, the J call TRBJ2-7; D uncertain. The CDR3 extends over 13 amino acids. CDR1 is WNHNN and CDR2 is SYGVQD in the germline V gene (reference sequence). Between the trimmed V and J ends, which lost 2 bases and 8 bases, there was a span of 13 bases. CDR3 amino acids: CASSEVLDQQQYF. The CDR3 DNA follows: TGCGCCAGCAGTGAGGTGTTGGACCAACAGCAGTACTTC.

The V and J genes are TRBV30 and TRBJ1-1, with D possibly matching TRBD1 (5 bases). Trimming stripped 8 bases from V and 11 bases from J, with 15 bases between. CDR1 GTSNPN and CDR2 SVGIG come from the germline V gene (reference sequence). The CDR3 consists of 10 residues. CDR3 region: CAGGRTEAFF. The CDR3 region has the DNA TGTGCCGGGGGGAGGACGGAGGCTTTCTTT.

This clone was counted once. J is TRBJ2-1 and V is TRBV6-1; D ambiguous. V dropped 8 bases and J dropped 1 base, with 15 bases sitting between them. Germline CDR1 and CDR2: MNHNS and SASEGT. The CDR3 runs 15 residues. DNA for the CDR3: TGTGCCAGCCTACGTCCGGCACTATCCTACAATGAGCAGTTCTTC. As protein: CASLRPALSYNEQFF.

V gene TRBV7-2 combines with J gene TRBJ1-4; D not resolved. Germline V gene sequence: CDR1 SGHTA, CDR2 FQGNSA. Trimming stripped 2 bases from V and 8 bases from J, with 6 bases between. This CDR3 contains 12 residues. The CDR3 loop reads CASSLRAEKLFF. The CDR3 DNA is TGTGCCAGCAGCTTAAGAGCCGAAAAACTGTTTTTT.

This clone occurred once. The chain has TRBV5-8 and TRBJ1-4; 8 bases are a match to TRBD1. This CDR3 is 16 amino acids long. V shed 0 bases and J 7 bases; nucleotides not matched to a gene: 8. Germline CDR1 SGHTS, CDR2 YDEGEE. The CDR3 bases are TGTGCCAGCAGCTTGGGGGTGCAGGGGGCGCGTGAAAAACTGTTTTTT. Encoded protein: CASSLGVQGAREKLFF.

The chain uses TRBV4-3 and TRBJ1-3; TRBD1 agrees at 9 bases. Germline loops: CDR1 LGHNA, CDR2 YSLEER. The junction had 7 bases not matched to a gene; V was cut back by 4 bases and J by 0 bases. This CDR3 is 17 amino acids long. The CDR3 region is CASSLRGQGVSGNTIYF. DNA of the CDR3: TGCGCCAGCAGCCTCCGGGGACAGGGAGTCTCTGGAAACACCATATATTTT.

The chain carries TRBV10-3 and TRBJ1-5; maybe TRBD1 (5 bases). The CDR3 is 15 residues long. Per germline, CDR1 ENHRY and CDR2 SYGVKD. The germline V and J ends were trimmed by 2 bases and 5 bases, with 13 bases remaining between them. For the CDR3, the DNA is TGTGCCATCAGTGAGCTCGGGCAGGGACATCAGCCCCAGCATTTT. Protein sequence: CAISELGQGHQPQHF.

The chain uses TRBV7-2 and TRBJ2-1, with D perhaps TRBD2 (5 bases). Germline CDR1 SGHTA, CDR2 FQGNSA. This CDR3 is built from 15 residues. Trimming pared 1 base from V and 5 bases from J, leaving 12 bases between. As DNA, the CDR3 is TGTGCCAGCAGCTTAGTATCCGGGATACACAATGAGCAGTTCTTC. It is translated as CASSLVSGIHNEQFF.

A note on this clone: The junction and the germline gene differ at one end; a read error may be behind it. Other DNA sequences in this specimen translate into the identical CDR3. The chain carries TRBV5-1 and TRBJ2-7; possible D gene TRBD1, 6 bases. The CDR3 is made up of 15 amino acids. Germline CDR1 reads SGHRS; CDR2 reads YFSETQ. The chain's CDR3 is CASSPSGQPSYEQYF. The CDR3 DNA sequence: TGCGCCAGCAGCCCGAGCGGACAGCCTTCCTACGAGCAGTACTTT. The complete variable domain, with remaining parts taken from reference TRBV5-1 and TRBJ2-7, reads KAGVTQTPRYLIKTRGQQVTLSCSPISGHRSVSWYQQTPGQGLQFLFEYFSETQRNKGNFPGRFSGRQFSNSRSEMNVSTLELGDSALYLCASSPSGQPSYEQYFGPGTRLTVT.

The chain recombines TRBV28 with TRBJ1-5; TRBD1 matches at 11 bases. V lost 5 bases to trimming and J lost 5 bases; unmatched junction nucleotides: 5. The germline V gene has CDR1 MDHEN and CDR2 SYDVKM. CDR3 length: 15 amino acids. The CDR3 reads CASSPGQGADQPQHF. Written as DNA, the CDR3 is TGTGCCAGCAGTCCCGGACAGGGGGCTGATCAGCCCCAGCATTTT.

Details on this clone: Other DNA sequences of this sample code for an identical CDR3. The chain combines TRBV5-4 with TRBJ2-1; 7 nucleotides agree with TRBD1. Germline assignment: CDR1 SGHNT and CDR2 YYREEE (reference sequence). This CDR3 region has 15 residues. V was pared by 1 base and J by 1 base, with 2 bases of the junction left unmatched. The CDR3: CASSLPGQSYNEQFF. CDR3 in DNA: TGTGCCAGCAGCTTGCCGGGACAGTCCTACAATGAGCAGTTCTTC. The entire variable domain, with the rest obtained from reference TRBV5-4 and TRBJ2-1, is as follows: ETGVTQSPTHLIKTRGQQVTLRCSSQSGHNTVSWYQQALGQGPQFIFQYYREEENGRGNFPPRFSGLQFPNYSSELNVNALELDDSALYLCASSLPGQSYNEQFFGPGTRLTVL.

This chain joins TRBV6-1 and TRBJ1-2; a weak D match, TRBD1 (6 bases). In germline, CDR1 is MNHNS, CDR2 SASEGT. Trimming left V 3 bases short and J 4 bases short, with 12 bases between. This CDR3 contains 14 residues. The CDR3 here is CASSEAGAIYGYTF. The CDR3 DNA reads TGTGCCAGCAGTGAGGCAGGGGCGATCTATGGCTACACCTTC.

This clone was seen only a few times. The gene calls are TRBV30 and TRBJ2-7; the D gene is possibly TRBD1 (6 bases). V lost 5 bases and J 8 bases, leaving 13 bases between the germline ends. This CDR3 has 11 amino acids. Germline CDR1 and CDR2: GTSNPN and SVGIG (reference sequence). The CDR3 DNA is TGTGCCTGGGCGGCAGGGGAGAAGCAGTACTTC. Its protein is CAWAAGEKQYF.

This sequence joins TRBV10-3 and TRBJ2-1, with D perhaps TRBD2 (5 bases). Trimming cost V 1 base and J 5 bases, with 12 bases left between them. The germline gives CDR1 ENHRY, CDR2 SYGVKD. CDR3 length equals 15 residues. CDR3 residues: CAISEFGDLDNEQFF. Written as DNA, the CDR3 is TGTGCCATCAGTGAGTTCGGGGATCTGGACAATGAGCAGTTCTTC.